The 8 T cell receptor beta chains listed next were all sequenced from one sample in a study of blood T cell repertoires in COVID-19. Using immunoSEQ multiplex PCR, the repertoire was profiled, and TCRdb retains in-frame clones only, with some absent. The sample records a few hundred thousand clones, around 92% being singletons. Specimen: peripheral blood. The source is a woman aged 25 to 45 with COVID-19, enrolled during active disease.

This rearrangement joins TRBV6-5 to TRBJ2-5; possibly TRBD1 for D (5 bases). With 2 bases removed from V and 5 bases from J, the gap between germline ends came to 9 bases. This CDR3 spans 13 amino acids. Germline values: CDR1 MNHEY, CDR2 SVGAGI. CDR3 bases: TGTGCCAGCAGTTACCCAGGGCAGGAGACCCAGTACTTC. Translating gives CASSYPGQETQYF.

The chain has TRBV19 and TRBJ1-1; 9 nucleotides line up with TRBD1. V was pared by 7 bases and J by 3 bases, with 3 bases of the junction left unmatched. CDR1 and CDR2 from the germline V gene are LNHDA and SQIVND (reference sequence). This CDR3 spans 13 amino acids. CDR3 sequence (DNA): TGTGCCAGTATCAGGACAGGGGACACTGAAGCTTTCTTT. Amino acid sequence: CASIRTGDTEAFF.

The gene calls are TRBV6-1 and TRBJ2-1, with TRBD2 matching 11 bases. V lost 2 bases to trimming and J lost 6 bases; unmatched junction nucleotides: 6. The CDR3 spans 16 residues. Germline CDR1 MNHNS, CDR2 SASEGT. CDR3 residues: CASSEYSGGVVNEQFF. The CDR3 nucleotides are TGTGCCAGCAGTGAATATAGCGGGGGGGTTGTCAATGAGCAGTTCTTC.

V usage is TRBV10-2 and J usage is TRBJ1-2, with unresolved D. This CDR3 comprises 13 residues. Germline V gene data show CDR1 as WSHSY and CDR2 as SAAADI. The V end lost 3 bases, the J end lost 0 bases, and 5 bases lay between the germline ends. CDR3 sequence reads: CASSDYSNYGYTF. CDR3 sequence (DNA): TGCGCCAGCAGTGATTACTCTAACTATGGCTACACCTTC.

The chain has TRBV9 and TRBJ2-7, with 8 bases matching TRBD2. CDR3 length: 16 residues. Per germline, CDR1 SGDLS and CDR2 YYNGEE. The V gene end was trimmed by 3 bases and the J gene end by 3 bases; junction bases not matched to a gene: 11. CDR3 DNA sequence: TGTGCCAGCAGCGGAGGGGGGATAGCGGGATACTACGAGCAGTACTTC. Translating gives CASSGGGIAGYYEQYF.

The chain is built from TRBV6-2 or TRBV6-3 and TRBJ1-2; tentative D call: TRBD1 (5 bases). This CDR3 contains 15 residues. The V end was cut by 6 bases, the J end by 0 bases, with 14 bases between. Germline-derived CDR1 and CDR2 are MNHEY and SVGEGT. The CDR3 DNA reads as TGTGCCAGCAGCCGGACGGGGGACGCTAACTATGGCTACACCTTC. Protein: CASSRTGDANYGYTF.

The chain carries TRBV30 and TRBJ1-2; 8 bases map to TRBD1. The CDR3 extends over 15 amino acids. Germline-derived CDR1 and CDR2 are GTSNPN and SVGIG (reference sequence). J was trimmed by 2 bases and V by 4 bases; bases with no gene match: 9. The CDR3 reads CAWTLRTGPNYGYTF. The CDR3 region has the DNA TGTGCCTGGACCCTTCGGACAGGGCCAAACTATGGCTACACCTTC.

The chain recombines TRBV3-1 (or the pseudogene TRBV3-2) with TRBJ1-6; 11 bases map to TRBD1. Germline V gene lookup returns CDR1 LGHDT and CDR2 YNNKEL (reference sequence). The junction had 4 bases not matched to a gene; V was cut back by 5 bases and J by 10 bases. The CDR3 loop spans 14 amino acids. As DNA, the CDR3 is TGTGCCAGCAGCGCTGGGACAGGGGGGTCACCCCTCCACTTT. It translates to CASSAGTGGSPLHF.